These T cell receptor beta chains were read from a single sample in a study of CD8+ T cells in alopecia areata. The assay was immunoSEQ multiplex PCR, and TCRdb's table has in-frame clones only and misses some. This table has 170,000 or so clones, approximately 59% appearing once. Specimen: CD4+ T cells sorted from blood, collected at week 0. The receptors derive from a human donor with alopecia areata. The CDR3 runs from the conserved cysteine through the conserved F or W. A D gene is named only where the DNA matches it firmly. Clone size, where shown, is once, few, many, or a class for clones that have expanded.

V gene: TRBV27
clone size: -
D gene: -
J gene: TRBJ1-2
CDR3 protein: CASSPGAGPFGYTF
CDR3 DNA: TGTGCCAGCAGCCCCGGCGCGGGCCCGTTTGGCTACACCTTC

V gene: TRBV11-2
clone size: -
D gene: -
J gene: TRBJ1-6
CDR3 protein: CASSLATGANSPLHF
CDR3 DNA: TGTGCCAGCAGCTTAGCGACAGGCGCCAATTCACCCCTCCACTTT

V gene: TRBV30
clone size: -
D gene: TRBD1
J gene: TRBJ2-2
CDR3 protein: CAWSVQGATGELFF
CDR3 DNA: TGTGCCTGGAGTGTACAGGGGGCGACCGGGGAGCTGTTTTTT

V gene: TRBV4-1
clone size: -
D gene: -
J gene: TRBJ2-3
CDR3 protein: CASSQMTSSIGTDTQYF
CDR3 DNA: TGCGCCAGCAGCCAAATGACGTCCAGTATTGGCACAGATACGCAGTATTTT

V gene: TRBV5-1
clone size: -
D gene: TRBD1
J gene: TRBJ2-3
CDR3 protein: CASSTGAYLGTDTQYF
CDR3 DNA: TGCGCCAGCAGTACAGGGGCCTACTTGGGTACAGATACGCAGTATTTT

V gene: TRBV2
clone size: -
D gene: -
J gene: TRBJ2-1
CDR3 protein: CASSERGVSSYNEQFF
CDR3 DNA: TGTGCCAGCAGTGAACGAGGGGTCAGCTCCTACAATGAGCAGTTCTTC

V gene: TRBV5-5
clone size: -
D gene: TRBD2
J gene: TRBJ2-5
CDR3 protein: CASSFSGGGAWETQYF
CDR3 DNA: TGTGCCAGCAGCTTTAGCGGCGGGGGGGCATGGGAGACCCAGTACTTC

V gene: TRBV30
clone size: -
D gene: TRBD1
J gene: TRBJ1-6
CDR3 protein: CAWSSSGTGPNSPLHF
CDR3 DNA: TGTGCCTGGAGTTCAAGTGGGACAGGGCCGAATTCACCCCTCCACTTT

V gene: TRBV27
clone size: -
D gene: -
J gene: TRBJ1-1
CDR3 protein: CASSRPGDGTEAFF
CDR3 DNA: TGTGCCAGCAGCCGCCCAGGGGACGGCACTGAAGCTTTCTTT

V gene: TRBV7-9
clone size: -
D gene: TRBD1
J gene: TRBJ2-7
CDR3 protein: CASSYRDRGIYEQYF
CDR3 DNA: TGTGCCAGCAGCTACCGGGACAGGGGTATCTACGAGCAGTACTTC

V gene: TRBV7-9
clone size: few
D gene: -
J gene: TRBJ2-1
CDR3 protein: CASSPTRMMDNEQFF
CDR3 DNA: TGTGCCAGCAGCCCTACCAGGATGATGGACAATGAGCAGTTCTTC

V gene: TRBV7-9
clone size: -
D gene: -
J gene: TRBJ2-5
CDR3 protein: CASSLAGETQYF
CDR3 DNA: TGTGCCAGCAGCTTAGCCGGTGAGACCCAGTACTTC

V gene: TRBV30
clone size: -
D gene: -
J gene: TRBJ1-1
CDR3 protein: CAWSDRWPEAFF
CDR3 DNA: TGTGCCTGGAGTGATAGGTGGCCTGAAGCTTTCTTT

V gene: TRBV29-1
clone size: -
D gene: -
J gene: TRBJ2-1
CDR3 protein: CSVENNEQFF
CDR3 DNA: TGCAGCGTTGAAAACAATGAGCAGTTCTTC

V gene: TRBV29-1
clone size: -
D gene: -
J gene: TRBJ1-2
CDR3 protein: CSDWGPYGYTF
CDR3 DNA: TGCAGCGATTGGGGGCCTTATGGCTACACCTTC

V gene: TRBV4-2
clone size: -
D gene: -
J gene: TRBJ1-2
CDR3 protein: CASSQTTANYGYTF
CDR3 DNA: TGTGCCAGCAGCCAAACGACAGCGAACTATGGCTACACCTTC

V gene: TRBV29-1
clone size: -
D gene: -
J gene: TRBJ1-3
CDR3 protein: CSGQDISGNTIYF
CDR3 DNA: TGCAGCGGCCAGGACATTTCTGGAAACACCATATATTTT

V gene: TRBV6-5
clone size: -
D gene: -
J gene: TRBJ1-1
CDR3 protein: CASSGPRNTEAFF
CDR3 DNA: TGTGCCAGCAGCGGACCCAGGAACACTGAAGCTTTCTTT

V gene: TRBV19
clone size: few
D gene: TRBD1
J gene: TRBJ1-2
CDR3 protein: CASSRTFGTGPEVYTF
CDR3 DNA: TGTGCCAGCTCACGGACCTTCGGGACAGGCCCTGAAGTCTACACCTTC

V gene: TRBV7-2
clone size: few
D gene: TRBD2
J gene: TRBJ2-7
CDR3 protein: CASSSTSGGAFTWEYF
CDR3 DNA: TGTGCCAGCAGCTCGACTAGCGGGGGGGCATTTACGTGGGAGTACTTC

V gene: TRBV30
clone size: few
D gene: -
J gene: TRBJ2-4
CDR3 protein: CAAGLGGLNKNIQYF
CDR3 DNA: TGTGCCGCCGGCCTCGGCGGCCTCAACAAAAACATTCAGTACTTC

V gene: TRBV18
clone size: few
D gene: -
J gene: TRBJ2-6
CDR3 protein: CASSLRQVSSGANVLTF
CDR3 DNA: TGTGCCAGCTCCCTACGTCAGGTCTCCTCTGGGGCCAACGTCCTGACTTTC

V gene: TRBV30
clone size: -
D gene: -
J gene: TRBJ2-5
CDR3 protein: CAWSVYETQYF
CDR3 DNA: TGTGCCTGGAGTGTATATGAGACCCAGTACTTC

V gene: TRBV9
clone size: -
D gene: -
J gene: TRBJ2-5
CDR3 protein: CASSVDRAGETQYF
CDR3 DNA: TGTGCCAGCAGCGTAGACAGGGCTGGAGAGACCCAGTACTTC

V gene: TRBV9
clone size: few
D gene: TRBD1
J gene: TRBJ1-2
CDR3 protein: CASGTANYGYTF
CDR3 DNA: TGTGCCAGCGGGACAGCAAACTATGGCTACACCTTC

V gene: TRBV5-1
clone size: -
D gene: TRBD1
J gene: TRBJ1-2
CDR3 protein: CASRPQGEIVYGYTF
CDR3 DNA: TGCGCCAGCAGGCCGCAGGGGGAGATTGTCTATGGCTACACCTTC

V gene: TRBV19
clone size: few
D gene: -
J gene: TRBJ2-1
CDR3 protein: CASSVRGKNEQFF
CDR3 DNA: TGTGCCAGTAGTGTCCGGGGGAAAAATGAGCAGTTCTTC

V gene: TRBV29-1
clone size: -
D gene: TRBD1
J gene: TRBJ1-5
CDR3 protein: CSVCEDRGDQPQHF
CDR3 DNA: TGCAGCGTTTGTGAGGACAGGGGAGATCAGCCCCAGCATTTT

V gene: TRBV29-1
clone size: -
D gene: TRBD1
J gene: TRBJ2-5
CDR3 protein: CSVVRGGTGEETQYF
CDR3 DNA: TGCAGCGTTGTCCGCGGGGGGACAGGGGAAGAGACCCAGTACTTC

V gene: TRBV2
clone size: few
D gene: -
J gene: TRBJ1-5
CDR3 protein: CASSELNQPQHF
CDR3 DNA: TGTGCCAGCAGTGAACTCAATCAGCCCCAGCATTTT

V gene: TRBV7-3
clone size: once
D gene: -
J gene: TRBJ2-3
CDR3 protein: CASSLEGSGDTQYF
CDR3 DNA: TGTGCCAGCAGCTTAGAAGGGTCTGGAGATACGCAGTATTTT

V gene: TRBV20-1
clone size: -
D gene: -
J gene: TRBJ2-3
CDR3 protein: CSATRDTQYF
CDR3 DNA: TGCAGTGCTACCCGAGATACGCAGTATTTT

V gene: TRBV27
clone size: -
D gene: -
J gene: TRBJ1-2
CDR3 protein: CASRTVGRVNYGYTF
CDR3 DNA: TGTGCCAGCCGCACCGTGGGCCGGGTTAACTATGGCTACACCTTC

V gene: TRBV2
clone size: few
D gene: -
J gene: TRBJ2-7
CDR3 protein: CASARDKTYEQYF
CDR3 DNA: TGTGCCAGCGCCCGGGACAAAACCTACGAGCAGTACTTC

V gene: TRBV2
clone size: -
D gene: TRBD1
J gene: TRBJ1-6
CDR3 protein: CASSEDRGPSPLHF
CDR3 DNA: TGTGCCAGCAGTGAAGACAGGGGGCCTTCACCCCTCCACTTT

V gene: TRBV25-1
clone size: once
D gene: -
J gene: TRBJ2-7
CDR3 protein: CASNAADSYEQYF
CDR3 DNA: TGTGCCAGCAACGCTGCAGACTCCTACGAGCAGTACTTC

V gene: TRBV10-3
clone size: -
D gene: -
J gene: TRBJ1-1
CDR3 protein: CAISDRGAEAFF
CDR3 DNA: TGTGCCATCAGTGATCGAGGGGCTGAAGCTTTCTTT

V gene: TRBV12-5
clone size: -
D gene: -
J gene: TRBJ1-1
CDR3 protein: CASGRIQGSGTYTEAFF
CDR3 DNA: TGTGCTAGTGGTCGAATACAGGGATCGGGGACCTACACTGAAGCTTTCTTT

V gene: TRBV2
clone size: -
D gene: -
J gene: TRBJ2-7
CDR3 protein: CASSQATEQYF
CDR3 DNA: TGTGCCAGCAGTCAGGCGACAGAGCAGTACTTC

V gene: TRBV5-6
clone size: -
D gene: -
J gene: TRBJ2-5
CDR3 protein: CASRDRTAIQETQYF
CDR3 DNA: TGTGCCAGCAGGGACCGGACAGCTATCCAAGAGACCCAGTACTTC